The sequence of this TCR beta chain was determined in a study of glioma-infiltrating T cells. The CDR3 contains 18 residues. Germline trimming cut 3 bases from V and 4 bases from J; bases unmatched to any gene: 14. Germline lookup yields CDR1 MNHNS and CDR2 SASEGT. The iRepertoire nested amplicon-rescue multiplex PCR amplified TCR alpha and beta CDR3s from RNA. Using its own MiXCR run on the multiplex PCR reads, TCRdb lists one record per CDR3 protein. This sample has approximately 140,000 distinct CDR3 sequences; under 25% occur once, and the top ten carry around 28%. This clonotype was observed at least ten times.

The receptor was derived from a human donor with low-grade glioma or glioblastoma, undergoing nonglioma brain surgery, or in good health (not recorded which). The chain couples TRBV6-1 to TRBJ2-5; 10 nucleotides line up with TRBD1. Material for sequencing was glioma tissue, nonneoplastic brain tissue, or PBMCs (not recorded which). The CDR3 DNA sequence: TGTGCCAGCAGTGAGTGGGACAGGGGCTTTACGGGCGCAGAGACCCAGTACTTC. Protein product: CASSEWDRGFTGAETQYF.